The 5 T cell receptor beta chains below were found in one sample sequenced in a study of OX40 agonist ivuxolimab in advanced cancers. Assay used: immunoSEQ multiplex PCR; TCRdb lists only in-frame clones, some missing. The table includes some 45,000 clones, roughly 86% detected once. The source material was CD4+ or CD8+ T cells sorted from blood, sampled in a trial of the OX40 agonist ivuxolimab. These receptors were collected from an adult with an advanced solid tumor such as melanoma, head and neck, liver or kidney cancer.

J is TRBJ2-1 and V is TRBV9, with 9 positions matching TRBD2. This CDR3 comprises 15 residues. CDR1 SGDLS and CDR2 YYNGEE come from the germline V gene. Trimming cost V 2 bases and J 7 bases; bases outside gene matches: 7. Here the CDR3 reads CASSVGSGGYNEQFF. The CDR3 region has the DNA TGTGCCAGCAGCGTGGGGAGCGGGGGGTATAATGAGCAGTTCTTC.

The rearrangement joins TRBV2 to TRBJ1-1; 9 nucleotides agree with TRBD1. The CDR3 is made up of 14 amino acids. Germline-derived CDR1 and CDR2 are SNHLY and FYNNEI. V lost 4 bases and J lost 4; bases outside the gene matches: 4. CDR3 nucleotides: TGTGCCAGCAGTGGGGACAGGGCTGTCACTGAAGCTTTCTTT. It is translated as CASSGDRAVTEAFF.

The rearrangement uses TRBV28 and TRBJ1-1, with D maybe TRBD1 (5 bases). CDR1 and CDR2 (germline): MDHEN, SYDVKM. V was cut by 4 bases and J by 0 bases, with 15 bases left in between. The CDR3 has 16 residues. The DNA of the CDR3 is TGTGCCAGCAGTTCAAGGGCCGGGACCATGAACACTGAAGCTTTCTTT. This sequence encodes CASSSRAGTMNTEAFF.

The chain uses TRBV4-3 and TRBJ1-6, with 7 nucleotides matching TRBD1. Germline V gives CDR1 LGHNA, CDR2 YSLEER. CDR3 size: 15 residues. V lost 5 bases, J lost 7 bases, and 8 bases stayed unmatched. As DNA, the CDR3 is TGCGCCAGCAGCAACTCCGGACAGGAAAATTCACCCCTCCACTTT. It encodes CASSNSGQENSPLHF.

This clone was observed a single time. Here the CDR3 DNA reads TGTGCCAGCAGTTTAAACGGGGACTCGGAGACCCAGTACTTC. Residues: CASSLNGDSETQYF. The J gene is TRBJ2-5, the V gene TRBV6-5; possibly TRBD2 for D (6 bases). With 4 bases removed from V and 5 bases from J, the gap between germline ends came to 14 bases. Per germline, CDR1 MNHEY and CDR2 SVGAGI. This CDR3 has 14 amino acids.